This record covers a single T cell receptor (beta chain). This record comes from a study of blood T cell repertoires in COVID-19. Across the whole study: Italy, Spain and the United States were the sources of the convalescent and acute COVID-19 samples. T cells, B-cell-depleted T cells, or PBMCs provided the cDNA or gDNA that served as material.

The authors' processing: Amplification of reference gene primers provided the estimated nucleated cell counts. Profiling relied on immunoSEQ multiplex PCR, and the TCRdb table lists in-frame clones only, not all of them. That table is the source of V, J and clone size, and D and trimming were worked out from the DNA. The data hold 100,000 or so clones, with 88% observed a single time. Trimming shortened V by 4 bases and J by 5 bases, and 15 bases separated the two germline ends. The germline gives CDR1 SGHRS, CDR2 YFSETQ. This CDR3 region has 15 residues. V and J are TRBV5-1 and TRBJ1-4; D is ambiguous. Sequenced sample: peripheral blood. This TCR was recovered from a man aged 60-69 years with acute or convalescent COVID-19. CDR3 sequence (DNA): TGCGCCAGCAGCATAGGACGGCGGGGAAATGAAAAACTGTTTTTT. Encoded protein: CASSIGRRGNEKLFF.